This passage covers 26 T cell receptor beta chains from one sample sequenced in a study of naive and memory T cell subsets. Two oligonucleotides, mixed equimolar, formed the beta constant-region primer covering TRBC1 and TRBC2. TCRdb itself ran the UMI-ligation and nested PCR reads through MiXCR, one entry per CDR3 protein. The data contain about 150,000 distinct CDR3 sequences, about 18% of them singletons. Material for sequencing was naive CD4+ T cells from blood. Every receptor here comes from a human donor in good health.

This clonotype was picked up many times. J is TRBJ2-3 and V is TRBV5-1; either TRBD1 or TRBD2 may fit D (6 bases each). The CDR3 runs to 15 residues. The germline CDR1 and CDR2 sequences are SGHRS and YFSETQ. Deletions cut 3 bases from V and 0 bases from J, with 11 bases between. The CDR3, as DNA: TGCGCCAGCAGCTACGGGGGCGTAAGCACAGATACGCAGTATTTT. Translated: CASSYGGVSTDTQYF.

This clonotype showed up just a few times. The chain has TRBV27 and TRBJ2-2; 9 nucleotides match TRBD1. Germline V gene lookup returns CDR1 MNHEY and CDR2 SMNVEV (reference sequence). V lost 4 bases, J lost 5 bases, and 2 bases stayed unmatched. The CDR3 covers 14 residues. The CDR3 bases are TGTGCCAGCAGTTCCGGACAGGGGACCGGGGAGCTGTTTTTT. The encoded protein is CASSSGQGTGELFF.

In this sample, this clonotype turned up a few times. The gene calls are TRBV28 and TRBJ2-7, with a weak D call TRBD2 (5 bases). Trimming took off 6 bases at V and 2 bases at J, with 14 bases between the two ends. CDR1 is MDHEN, CDR2 SYDVKM, per germline. The CDR3 has 14 residues. The CDR3 sequence is CASSRTGIPYEQYF. The CDR3 nucleotides read TGTGCCAGCAGCAGAACGGGGATCCCCTACGAGCAGTACTTC.

The J gene is TRBJ2-1, the V gene TRBV28; D is unresolved. V lost 6 bases and J 5 bases, leaving 11 bases between the germline ends. The CDR3 contains 13 residues. CDR1 and CDR2 (germline): MDHEN, SYDVKM. CDR3 protein: CASSTGPHNEQFF. For the CDR3, the DNA is TGTGCCAGCAGCACCGGTCCGCACAATGAGCAGTTCTTC.

This clonotype occurred a few times. The chain uses TRBV12-3 or TRBV12-4 and TRBJ1-1, with a weak D call TRBD1 (5 bases). CDR3 size: 14 residues. V was clipped by 6 bases and J by 0 bases, with 11 bases between them. This CDR3 is CASSLGEMNTEAFF. CDR3 in DNA: TGTGCCAGCAGCCTAGGGGAGATGAACACTGAAGCTTTCTTT.

This clonotype appeared a few times. V gene TRBV11-2 combines with J gene TRBJ2-7; 8 bases are a match to TRBD2. V lost 5 bases and J lost 6; bases outside the gene matches: 15. Germline V gene lookup returns CDR1 SGHAT and CDR2 FQNNGV. This CDR3 spans 16 amino acids. CDR3 coding DNA: TGTGCCAGCAGCCCGGTCGATGGACTAGCTGGCCTCGAGCAGTACTTC. It translates to CASSPVDGLAGLEQYF.

This clonotype was picked up a small number of times. The chain uses TRBV20-1 and TRBJ1-2; no clear D gene. This CDR3 spans 13 amino acids. CDR1 is DFQATT, CDR2 SNEGSKA, per germline (reference sequence). V lost 1 base and J lost 3, with 9 bases in between. The CDR3 is CSARGTPDYGYTF. CDR3 in DNA: TGCAGTGCTAGAGGGACTCCCGACTATGGCTACACCTTC.

In this sample, this clonotype turned up a few times. This sequence joins TRBV11-2 and TRBJ1-3; D is undetermined. The CDR3 covers 15 residues. Germline CDR1 is SGHAT and CDR2 is FQNNGV. V dropped 5 bases and J dropped 0 bases, with 11 bases sitting between them. This CDR3 reads CASSLGPGSGNTIYF. CDR3 bases: TGTGCCAGCAGCCTCGGGCCTGGCTCTGGAAACACCATATATTTT.

Here the CDR3 DNA reads TGTGCCAGTAGCAATAAAGTCGGATACGAGCAGTACTTC. The encoded protein is CASSNKVGYEQYF. V is TRBV19 and J is TRBJ2-7; D is unclear. Germline CDR1 LNHDA, CDR2 SQIVND (reference sequence). This CDR3 has 13 amino acids. Trimming left V 6 bases short and J 4 bases short, with 13 bases between.

This clonotype was counted a few times. The rearrangement joins TRBV29-1 to TRBJ1-1; D is uncertain. V was shortened by 4 bases and J by 2 bases, with 5 bases between the two germline ends. Germline V gene sequence: CDR1 SQVTM, CDR2 ANQGSEA. There are 11 residues in the CDR3. The CDR3 spells CSVGINTEAFF. In nucleotides, the CDR3 is TGCAGCGTTGGAATAAACACTGAAGCTTTCTTT.

There are many counts of this clonotype. V usage is TRBV28 and J usage is TRBJ2-4; 7 nucleotides agree with TRBD2. Per the germline V gene, CDR1 is MDHEN and CDR2 is SYDVKM. CDR3 length: 18 residues. The ends lost 0 bases at V and 3 bases at J; junction bases unmatched: 11. CDR3 residues: CASSLWTGGLIGKNIQYF. In DNA, the CDR3 is TGTGCCAGCAGTTTATGGACGGGAGGATTGATTGGCAAAAACATTCAGTACTTC.

V and J are TRBV7-2 and TRBJ2-4; a possible D gene is TRBD1 (6 bases). The germline gives CDR1 SGHTA, CDR2 FQGNSA. This CDR3 spans 14 amino acids. The germline V and J ends were trimmed by 5 bases and 5 bases, with 13 bases remaining between them. CDR3 sequence (DNA): TGTGCCAGCAGCAAGGACAGAGGAGAAAACATTCAGTACTTC. Encoded protein: CASSKDRGENIQYF.

The table lists this clonotype with a few counts. The chain is built from TRBV19 and TRBJ1-5; 11 bases agree with TRBD1. The CDR3 is 18 amino acids. Germline assignment: CDR1 LNHDA and CDR2 SQIVND (reference sequence). V lost 7 bases and J lost 0; bases outside the gene matches: 11. The CDR3 is CASTAGGTGGYSNQPQHF. As DNA, the CDR3 is TGTGCCAGTACCGCCGGAGGGACAGGGGGTTATAGCAATCAGCCCCAGCATTTT.

The rearrangement joins TRBV19 to TRBJ2-5, with 9 positions matching TRBD1. This CDR3 contains 14 residues. Germline V gene data show CDR1 as LNHDA and CDR2 as SQIVND (reference sequence). J gave up 4 bases and V 4 bases, and 4 bases lay outside the gene matches. The CDR3 is CASSRTGDRETQYF. As DNA, the CDR3 is TGTGCCAGTAGTAGGACAGGGGACCGAGAGACCCAGTACTTC.

The CDR3 DNA sequence: TGCAGTGCTATGAGACAGACTAATGAAAAACTGTTTTTT. Translation: CSAMRQTNEKLFF. The chain joins TRBV20-1 to TRBJ1-4, with D perhaps TRBD1 (5 bases). Germline V gene sequence: CDR1 DFQATT, CDR2 SNEGSKA (reference sequence). The CDR3 loop spans 13 amino acids. The ends were cut back, 4 bases at V and 2 bases at J, with 8 bases in the middle.

This clonotype was counted a few times. This rearrangement joins TRBV12-3 or TRBV12-4 to TRBJ1-3; D gene ambiguous. The CDR3 extends over 13 amino acids. V shed 4 bases and J shed 0 bases, with 4 bases lying between them. CDR3: CASSYYSGNTIYF. The DNA for the CDR3 is TGTGCCAGCAGTTATTACTCTGGAAACACCATATATTTT.

The chain uses TRBV28 and TRBJ2-2; 9 positions agree with TRBD1. V shed 3 bases, J shed 4 bases, and the junction held 9 bases outside the gene matches. This CDR3 contains 17 residues. Germline lookup yields CDR1 MDHEN and CDR2 SYDVKM. The CDR3: CASSFPGRQGVTGELFF. The DNA for the CDR3 is TGTGCCAGCAGTTTCCCTGGAAGACAGGGGGTCACCGGGGAGCTGTTTTTT.

As concerns this clonotype: No conserved phenylalanine or tryptophan is present at the end of the CDR3, so a read error is the likely explanation. The chain combines TRBV20-1 with TRBJ2-1; D perhaps matches TRBD2 (6 bases). CDR1 and CDR2 from the germline V gene are DFQATT and SNEGSKA (reference sequence). V was shortened by 1 base and J by 0 bases, with 10 bases between the two germline ends. The length of the CDR3 is 15 residues. This chain's CDR3 is CSARVRGNSYNEQFS. In DNA, the CDR3 is TGCAGTGCTAGAGTCCGCGGGAACTCCTACAATGAGCAGTTCTCC.

This rearrangement joins TRBV4-1 to TRBJ2-1; D not resolved. The CDR3 has 15 amino acids. Germline V lookup: CDR1 MGHRA, CDR2 YSYEKL. With 0 bases removed from V and 5 bases from J, the gap between germline ends came to 11 bases. CDR3 nucleotides: TGCGCCAGCAGCCAAGAGGGTGGTAAGAACAATGAGCAGTTCTTC. It yields the protein CASSQEGGKNNEQFF.

The chain combines TRBV29-1 with TRBJ2-3; 10 positions match TRBD2. The CDR3 loop spans 15 amino acids. The germline V gene encodes CDR1 SQVTM and CDR2 ANQGSEA. With V trimmed by 7 bases and J by 6 bases, 13 bases remained unmatched. The CDR3 region has the DNA TGCAGCGCGGAGTTAGCTAGCGGGAGTTCGGATACGCAGTATTTT. Translating gives CSAELASGSSDTQYF.

The sample holds many counts of this clonotype. The CDR3 reads CASSLGTGPTGELFF. DNA of the CDR3: TGTGCCAGCAGCTTAGGAACAGGGCCCACCGGGGAGCTGTTTTTT. The genes are TRBV7-6 and TRBJ2-2, with TRBD1 as a possible D gene (6 bases). Between the trimmed V and J ends, which lost 1 base and 4 bases, there was a span of 10 bases. The CDR3 spans 15 residues. Per the germline V gene, CDR1 is SGHVS and CDR2 is FNYEAQ.

This clonotype was detected only a few times. The chain carries TRBV5-1 and TRBJ1-5; D gene ambiguous. The V end lost 2 bases, the J end lost 2 bases, and 11 bases lay between the germline ends. Germline CDR1 is SGHRS and CDR2 is YFSETQ. This CDR3 has 15 amino acids. CDR3 region: CASSFRPDGNQPQHF. CDR3 nucleotides: TGCGCCAGCAGCTTCCGCCCGGATGGCAATCAGCCCCAGCATTTT.

This clonotype has only a few counts. The chain recombines TRBV20-1 with TRBJ2-5, with D possibly being TRBD2 (6 bases). Germline loops: CDR1 DFQATT, CDR2 SNEGSKA (reference sequence). The CDR3 contains 12 residues. The V end was cut by 5 bases, the J end by 5 bases, with 12 bases between. CDR3 nucleotide sequence: TGCAGTGCTCAGACTAGATCGGAGACCCAGTACTTC. Translated: CSAQTRSETQYF.

This clonotype appeared once. The chain is built from TRBV6-5 and TRBJ2-1; no clear D. Germline CDR1 MNHEY, CDR2 SVGAGI. V lost 5 bases, J lost 5 bases, and 10 bases lay in between. The CDR3 has 13 residues. The CDR3 coding sequence is TGTGCCAGCAGTATTCAGTGGAACAATGAGCAGTTCTTC. This encodes CASSIQWNNEQFF.

The V gene is TRBV9, the J gene TRBJ2-5; weak D call: TRBD2 (5 bases). Germline CDR1 reads SGDLS; CDR2 reads YYNGEE. Trimming cost V 0 bases and J 5 bases, with 14 bases left between them. This CDR3 has 15 residues. The CDR3 sequence: CASSVGGGYFETQYF. In DNA, the CDR3 is TGTGCCAGCAGCGTAGGTGGCGGGTATTTCGAGACCCAGTACTTC.

This clonotype was counted only a few times. The V gene is TRBV7-2, the J gene TRBJ2-7, with D possibly being TRBD2 (6 bases). Trimming removed 2 bases from V and 2 bases from J, with 10 bases in between. The CDR3 runs to 14 residues. Germline CDR1 is SGHTA and CDR2 is FQGNSA. The chain's CDR3 is CASSLTRETYEQYF. In nucleotides, the CDR3 is TGTGCCAGCAGCTTAACGCGGGAAACCTACGAGCAGTACTTC.